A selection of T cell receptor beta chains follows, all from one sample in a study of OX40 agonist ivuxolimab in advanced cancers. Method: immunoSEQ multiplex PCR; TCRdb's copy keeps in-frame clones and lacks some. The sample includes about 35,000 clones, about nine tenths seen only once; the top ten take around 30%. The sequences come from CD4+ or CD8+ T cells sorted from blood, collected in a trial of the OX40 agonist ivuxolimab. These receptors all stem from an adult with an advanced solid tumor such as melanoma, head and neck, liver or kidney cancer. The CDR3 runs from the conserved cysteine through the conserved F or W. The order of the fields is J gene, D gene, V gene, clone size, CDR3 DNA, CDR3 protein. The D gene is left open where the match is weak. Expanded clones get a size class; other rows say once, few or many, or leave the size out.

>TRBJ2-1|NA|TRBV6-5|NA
TGTGCCAGCAGTTACTCGACGGGACAAGACAATGAGCAGTTCTTC
CASSYSTGQDNEQFF
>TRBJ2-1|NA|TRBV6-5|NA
TGTGCCAGCAGTTACTCCTCTGGGACTCTTTTCAATGAGCAGTTCTTC
CASSYSSGTLFNEQFF
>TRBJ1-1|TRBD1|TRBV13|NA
TGTGCCAGCAGCGCGACAGGGGAAACTGAAGCTTTCTTT
CASSATGETEAFF
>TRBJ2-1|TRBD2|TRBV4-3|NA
TGCGCCAGCAGCCAAGTGACTAGCGGGAGGGCTGAGCAGTTCTTC
CASSQVTSGRAEQFF
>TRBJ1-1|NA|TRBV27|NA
TGTGCCAGCAGCCCTAGCGTTACAGGGATCACTGAAGCTTTCTTT
CASSPSVTGITEAFF
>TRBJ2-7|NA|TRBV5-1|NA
TGCGCCAGCAGCCCCCCCGACAGGAACCCGATCTACGAGCAGTACTTC
CASSPPDRNPIYEQYF
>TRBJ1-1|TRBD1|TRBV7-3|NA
TGTGCCAGCAGCTTGACAGGGTGGGATCCTGAAGCTTTCTTT
CASSLTGWDPEAFF
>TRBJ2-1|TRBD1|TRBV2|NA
TGTGCCAGCAGACCTCCAGGGACAGGGGGATTCAATGAGCAGTTCTTC
CASRPPGTGGFNEQFF
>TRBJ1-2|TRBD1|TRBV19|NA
TGTGCCAGTAGCTATTCCGGGACAGGGGGTGCTGGCTACACCTTC
CASSYSGTGGAGYTF
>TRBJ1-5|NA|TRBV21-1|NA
TGTGCCAGCAGCCCGACCGACTCGAGCAATCAGCCCCAGCATTTT
CASSPTDSSNQPQHF
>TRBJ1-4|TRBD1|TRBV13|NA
TGTGCCAGCAGCTACCGGACAGGGGAGGGAGAAAAACTGTTTTTT
CASSYRTGEGEKLFF
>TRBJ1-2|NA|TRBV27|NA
TGTGCCAGCAGTTTTGGCCCTCACTATGGCTACACCTTC
CASSFGPHYGYTF
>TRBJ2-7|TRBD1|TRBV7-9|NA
TGTGCCAGCAGCTGGACAGGGAGAATCCACGAGCAGTACTTC
CASSWTGRIHEQYF
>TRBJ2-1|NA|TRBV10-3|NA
TGTGCCATCAGCCAGAGCTCCTACAATGAGCAGTTCTTC
CAISQSSYNEQFF
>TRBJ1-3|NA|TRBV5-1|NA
TGCGCCAGCTCCACCGTGGGTCCGGGCGCTAAGTCTGGAAACACCATATATTTT
CASSTVGPGAKSGNTIYF
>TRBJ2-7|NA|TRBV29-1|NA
TGCAGCGTTGAACTACTGGGTGGCAGCTACGAGCAGTACTTC
CSVELLGGSYEQYF
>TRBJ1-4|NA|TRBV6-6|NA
TGTGCCAGCAGTTACTCGTTTCCCGGGTATAATGAAAAACTGTTTTTT
CASSYSFPGYNEKLFF
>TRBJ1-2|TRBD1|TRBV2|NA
TGTGCCAGCAGTGAAGAGGGGGCGCGGTATGGCTACACCTTC
CASSEEGARYGYTF
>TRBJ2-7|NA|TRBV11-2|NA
TGTGCCAGCAGCTTGGCGAGATATCCATACGAGCAGTACTTC
CASSLARYPYEQYF
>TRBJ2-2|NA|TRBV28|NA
TGTGCCAGCAGCCTCAACACCGGGGAGCTGTTTTTT
CASSLNTGELFF
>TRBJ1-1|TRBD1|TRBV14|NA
TGTGCCAGCAGCCTTCCCAACCAGATAGGACAGGGAGGACGTAAATCTGAAGCTTTCTTT
CASSLPNQIGQGGRKSEAFF
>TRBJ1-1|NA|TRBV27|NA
TGTGCCAGCAGTCCCGGACAGCTGAACACTGAAGCTTTCTTT
CASSPGQLNTEAFF
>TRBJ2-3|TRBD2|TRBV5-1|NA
TGCGCCAGCAGCTTGTCAGCTAGCGGATCCACAGATACGCAGTATTTT
CASSLSASGSTDTQYF
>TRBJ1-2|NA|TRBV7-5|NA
TGTGCCAGCAGCTTCCAAGAAGCTAACTATGGCTACACCTTC
CASSFQEANYGYTF
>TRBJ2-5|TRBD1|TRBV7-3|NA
TGTGCCAGCAGCCAGACAGGGGTCCCCCAAGAGACCCAGTACTTC
CASSQTGVPQETQYF
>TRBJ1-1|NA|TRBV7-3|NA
TGTGCCAGCAGCCCGCGACAATGGCGGAACACTGAAGCTTTCTTT
CASSPRQWRNTEAFF
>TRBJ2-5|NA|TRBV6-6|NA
TGTGCCAGCAGTTACGGCGAGACCCAGTACTTC
CASSYGETQYF
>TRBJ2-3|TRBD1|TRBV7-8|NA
TGTGCCAGCAGCTTAAGGCCGGGACCTCTAATTTTGACGGGACAGGGTGCAGATACGCAGTATTTT
CASSLRPGPLILTGQGADTQYF
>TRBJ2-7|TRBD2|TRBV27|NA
TGTGCCAGCAGTTTCACCACCCTAGCGGGAGGGCCTGAGCACGAGCAGTACTTC
CASSFTTLAGGPEHEQYF
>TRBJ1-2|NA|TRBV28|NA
TGTGCCAGCATCCCTTCTCCGGGGATATACTATGGCTACACCTTC
CASIPSPGIYYGYTF
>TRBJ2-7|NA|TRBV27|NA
TGTGCCAGCAGTTTAGGGGGCGAGCAGTACTTC
CASSLGGEQYF
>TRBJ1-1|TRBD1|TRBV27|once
TGTGCCAGCAGTTTATCGGGACAGGTTGAAGCTTTCTTT
CASSLSGQVEAFF
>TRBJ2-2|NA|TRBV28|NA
TGTGCCAGCAGTTTCACAGGACTCCACGGTGAAAGGGAGCTGTTTTTT
CASSFTGLHGERELFF
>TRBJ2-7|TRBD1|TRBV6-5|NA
TGTGCCAGCAGTTACGGGGGACAGGGGTACGAGCAGTACTTC
CASSYGGQGYEQYF
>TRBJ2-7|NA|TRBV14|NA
TGTGCCAGCAGCCAAGACTCGGATTACGAGCAGTACTTC
CASSQDSDYEQYF
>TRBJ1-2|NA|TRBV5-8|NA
TGTGCCAGCAGCATTGGGGGAAGCTATGGCTACACCTTC
CASSIGGSYGYTF
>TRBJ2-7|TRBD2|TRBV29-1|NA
TGCAGCGTTGAAGAACGGCTAGCGGGCTCCTACGAGCAGTACTTC
CSVEERLAGSYEQYF
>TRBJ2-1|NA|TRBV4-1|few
TGCGCCAGCAGCCAACGTGAGCAGTTCTTC
CASSQREQFF
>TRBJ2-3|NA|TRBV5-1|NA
TGCGCCAGCAGCATGGCCAGGGCAGTAGGCACAGATACGCAGTATTTT
CASSMARAVGTDTQYF
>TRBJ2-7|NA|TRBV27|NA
TGTGCCAGCAGTTTAGGGGGGAGCTACGAGCAGTACTTC
CASSLGGSYEQYF
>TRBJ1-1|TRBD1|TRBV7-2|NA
TGTGCCAGCAGCCTGGGACAGTCCACTGAAGCTTTCTTT
CASSLGQSTEAFF
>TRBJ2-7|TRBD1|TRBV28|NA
TGTGCCAGCCGTCCACTTTCGGACAGGGACTACGAGCAGTACTTC
CASRPLSDRDYEQYF
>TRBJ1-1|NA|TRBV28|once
TGTGCCAGCGAACGGAGGGGGGAAGCTTTCTTT
CASERRGEAFF
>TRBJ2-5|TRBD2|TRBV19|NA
TGTGCCAGTAGTCCTAGCGGCCAAGAGACCCAGTACTTC
CASSPSGQETQYF
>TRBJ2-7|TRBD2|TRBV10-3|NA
TGTGCCATCACCCGGGGCGACGCGGGAGGTGTTCACGAGCAGTACTTC
CAITRGDAGGVHEQYF
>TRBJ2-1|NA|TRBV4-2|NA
TGTGCCAGCAGCCCCCAGGGGGGGGCCTACAATGAGCAGTTCTTC
CASSPQGGAYNEQFF
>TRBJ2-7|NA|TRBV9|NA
TGTGCCAGCAGCGTAGGCAGCTCCTACGAGCAGTACTTC
CASSVGSSYEQYF
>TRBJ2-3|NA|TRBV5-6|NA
TGTGCCAGCAGCTTGAAACCAGATACGCAGTATTTT
CASSLKPDTQYF
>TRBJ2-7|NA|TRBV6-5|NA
TGTGCCAGCACAGAGGGCCACGAGCAGTACTTC
CASTEGHEQYF
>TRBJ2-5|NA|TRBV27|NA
TGTGCCAGCAAGTCCCGTGGGCGCCTCGGCGCTCCAGAGACCCAGTACTTC
CASKSRGRLGAPETQYF
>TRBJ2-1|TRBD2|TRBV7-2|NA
TGTGCCAGCAGCTTAGTGGCGGGAGGAGATGATGAGCAGTTCTTC
CASSLVAGGDDEQFF
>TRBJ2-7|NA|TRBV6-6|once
TGTGCCAGCACCTACAGGTTCTCCTACGAGCAGTACTTC
CASTYRFSYEQYF
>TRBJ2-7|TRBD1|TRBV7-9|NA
TGTGCCAGCAGCCCCGACACTCCGGGACAGGGGTACTACGAGCAGTACTTC
CASSPDTPGQGYYEQYF
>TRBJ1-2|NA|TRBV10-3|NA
TGTGCCATCAGTGAGTCGAAAAGGCCGGGGTCTCGGGGCTACACCTTC
CAISESKRPGSRGYTF
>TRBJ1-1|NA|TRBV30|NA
TGTGCCTGGAGTTCCCACAGAGAACACACTGAAGCTTTCTTT
CAWSSHREHTEAFF